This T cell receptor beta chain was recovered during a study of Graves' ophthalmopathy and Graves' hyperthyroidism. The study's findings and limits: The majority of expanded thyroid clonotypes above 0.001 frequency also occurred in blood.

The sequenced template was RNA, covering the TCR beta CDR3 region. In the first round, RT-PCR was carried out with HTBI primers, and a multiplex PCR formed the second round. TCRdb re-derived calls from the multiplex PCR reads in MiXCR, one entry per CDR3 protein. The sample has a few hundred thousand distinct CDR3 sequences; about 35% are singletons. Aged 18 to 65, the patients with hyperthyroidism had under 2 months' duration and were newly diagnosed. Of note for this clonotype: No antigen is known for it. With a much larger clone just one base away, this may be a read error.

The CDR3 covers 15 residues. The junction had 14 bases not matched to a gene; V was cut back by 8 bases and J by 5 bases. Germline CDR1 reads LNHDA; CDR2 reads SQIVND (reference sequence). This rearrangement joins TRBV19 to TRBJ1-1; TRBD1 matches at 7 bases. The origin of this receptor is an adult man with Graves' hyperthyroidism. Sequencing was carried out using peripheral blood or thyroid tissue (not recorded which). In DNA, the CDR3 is TGTGCCAGTCGAGGGGGTGGAGGGGGCGCTACTGAAGCTTTCTTT. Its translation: CASRGGGGGATEAFF.